This T cell receptor (beta chain) came from a study of blood T cell repertoires in COVID-19. V lost 6 bases to trimming and J lost 1 base, with 19 bases between them. The CDR3 length is 17 residues. The germline V gene has CDR1 SGHNT and CDR2 YENEEA. Under the authors' procedure: Estimation of nucleated cell counts relied on the amplification of reference gene primers. Sequencing was performed with immunoSEQ multiplex PCR; in TCRdb, only in-frame clones are kept and a portion is missing. That table is the source of V, J and clone size, and D and trimming were worked out from the DNA. This table holds about 98,000 clones, less than 85% found once.

The TCR was taken from a man aged 65-85 years with active or convalescent COVID-19. The chain recombines TRBV11-3 with TRBJ2-1; a possible D gene is TRBD1 (6 bases). Sample: peripheral blood. CDR3 nucleotides: TGTGCCAGCAGATTTCGACAGGCCGCCGTTTCCTACAATGAGCAGTTCTTC. Translating gives CASRFRQAAVSYNEQFF.